The 20 T cell receptor beta chains below all came from one sample that was sequenced in a study of technical replicates of blood from a few donors. Sequencing was performed with immunoSEQ multiplex PCR; in TCRdb, only in-frame clones are kept and a portion is missing. Among under 85,000 clones listed, 93% were seen once. The sequenced sample was T cells isolated from PBMCs. The receptors come from a human donor in good health.

Written as DNA, the CDR3 is TGTGCCAGCAGCTTTAGACTAGCGGGGGGGCTTGAGACCCAGTACTTC. Protein: CASSFRLAGGLETQYF. The chain couples TRBV5-4 to TRBJ2-5; 14 nucleotides agree with TRBD2. The CDR3 is 16 residues long. With V trimmed by 2 bases and J by 5 bases, 5 bases remained unmatched. The germline CDR1 and CDR2 sequences are SGHNT and YYREEE (reference sequence).

CDR3 DNA sequence: TGTGCCAGCAGCTTGGTACAGGGGACCTACGAGCAGTACTTC. It is translated as CASSLVQGTYEQYF. The V and J genes are TRBV5-5 and TRBJ2-7; 7 nucleotides agree with TRBD1. The ends lost 0 bases at V and 2 bases at J; junction bases unmatched: 2. There are 14 residues in the CDR3. Germline V lookup: CDR1 SGHKS, CDR2 YYEKEE (reference sequence).

This chain connects TRBV28 to TRBJ2-5, with 7 bases lining up with TRBD2. CDR1 is MDHEN and CDR2 is SYDVKM in the germline V gene. The CDR3 has 15 residues. V trimming: 8 bases; J trimming: 5 bases; junction bases outside the gene matches: 14. For the CDR3, the DNA is TGTGCCAGCGATGCCGCCGGCGGGGGTCGTGAGACCCAGTACTTC. It yields the protein CASDAAGGGRETQYF.

The chain recombines TRBV28 with TRBJ1-5; tentative D call: TRBD1 (5 bases). The CDR3 is 13 amino acids. Germline CDR1 MDHEN, CDR2 SYDVKM. The V gene lost 8 bases and the J gene lost 6 bases, with 14 bases spanning the gap. The CDR3 DNA sequence: TGTGCCAGCCGACTGTCCGGGGGTCAGCCCCAGCATTTT. Residues: CASRLSGGQPQHF.

This rearrangement joins TRBV6-1 to TRBJ1-2; D is unclear. CDR3 length: 14 amino acids. Germline values: CDR1 MNHNS, CDR2 SASEGT. V was cut by 5 bases and J by 7 bases, with 17 bases left in between. In DNA form, the CDR3 reads TGTGCCAGCAGTTTAGCGGGCGCGGGCTTTGGCTACACCTTC. Its protein is CASSLAGAGFGYTF.

The J gene is TRBJ2-5, the V gene TRBV28; no clear D. Trimming cost V 2 bases and J 0 bases, with 7 bases left between them. This CDR3 has 14 residues. Germline V gene data show CDR1 as MDHEN and CDR2 as SYDVKM. The DNA for the CDR3 is TGTGCCAGCAGTTTAGCGGCAAACCAAGAGACCCAGTACTTC. It translates to CASSLAANQETQYF.

The rearrangement links TRBV11-2 to TRBJ2-1; 7 positions agree with TRBD2. The V and J ends lost 1 base and 9 bases, in that order; junction bases with no gene match: 0. The CDR3 runs 12 residues. The germline V gene has CDR1 SGHAT and CDR2 FQNNGV. CDR3 amino acids: CASSLGGGEQFF. The CDR3 nucleotides are TGTGCCAGCAGCTTAGGGGGGGGTGAGCAGTTCTTC.

The CDR3 nucleotides are TGTGCCACCAGCGGCTACACCGGAGGACAGACGTACGAGCAGTACTTC. Translating it yields CATSGYTGGQTYEQYF. V gene TRBV15 combines with J gene TRBJ2-7; D might be TRBD1 (6 bases). CDR1 and CDR2 from the germline V gene are LNHNV and YYDKDF (reference sequence). V shed 5 bases and J shed 4 bases, with 21 bases lying between them. The CDR3 is 16 amino acids.

The V call is TRBV6-5, the J call TRBJ2-5; D is undetermined. The germline V and J ends were trimmed by 5 bases and 5 bases, with 9 bases remaining between them. This CDR3 spans 12 amino acids. Germline CDR1 reads MNHEY; CDR2 reads SVGAGI. CDR3 region: CASSPNRETQYF. CDR3 coding DNA: TGTGCCAGCAGTCCAAACCGGGAGACCCAGTACTTC.

This rearrangement joins TRBV7-9 to TRBJ2-7; 13 nucleotides agree with TRBD2. The germline CDR1 and CDR2 sequences are SEHNR and FQNEAQ (reference sequence). The CDR3 sequence is 16 residues long. Unmatched junction bases numbered 8, after V lost 3 bases and J lost 6 bases. CDR3 region: CASSFGLAGVGGEQYF. The CDR3 DNA reads TGTGCCAGCAGCTTCGGACTAGCGGGGGTGGGGGGCGAGCAGTACTTC. Supplemented by reference TRBV7-9 and TRBJ2-7, the full variable domain reads DTGVSQNPRHKITKRGQNVTFRCDPISEHNRLYWYRQTLGQGPEFLTYFQNEAQLEKSRLLSDRFSAERPKGSFSTLEIQRTEQGDSAMYLCASSFGLAGVGGEQYFGPGTRLTVT.

A single count supports this clone. The V and J genes are TRBV19 and TRBJ1-1; no reliable D call. The CDR3 is 14 amino acids. Germline-derived CDR1 and CDR2 are LNHDA and SQIVND (reference sequence). Trimming removed 3 bases at V and 1 base at J, with 9 bases between. CDR3 sequence: CASSILRQNTEAFF. CDR3 bases: TGTGCCAGTAGTATCCTGAGGCAGAACACTGAAGCTTTCTTT.

This chain connects TRBV7-9 to TRBJ1-5; 8 bases align to TRBD1. This CDR3 is 16 amino acids long. The trim removed 1 base at V and 2 bases at J, leaving 4 bases unmatched. Germline-derived CDR1 and CDR2 are SEHNR and FQNEAQ (reference sequence). This CDR3 is CASSLGAGQGNQPQHF. CDR3 bases: TGTGCCAGCAGCTTAGGGGCGGGACAGGGCAATCAGCCCCAGCATTTT.

The chain employs TRBV29-1 and TRBJ1-1; D uncertain. The V and J ends lost 4 bases and 4 bases respectively, with 16 bases between them. The CDR3 consists of 14 residues. Germline V gene data show CDR1 as SQVTM and CDR2 as ANQGSEA. The CDR3 sequence: CSVVWRALGTEAFF. The CDR3 DNA reads TGCAGCGTTGTATGGAGGGCGCTGGGCACTGAAGCTTTCTTT.

This clone was detected only once. This rearrangement joins TRBV30 to TRBJ2-7; 9 nucleotides match TRBD1. This CDR3 region has 16 residues. Germline V gene data show CDR1 as GTSNPN and CDR2 as SVGIG (reference sequence). Trimming at V came to 3 bases and at J to 4 bases, leaving 13 bases not matched to a gene. The CDR3 nucleotides read TGTGCCTGGAGCCCTCCCCGATGGGACAGGGCGTACGAGCAGTACTTC. Amino acids: CAWSPPRWDRAYEQYF.

The rearrangement links TRBV27 to TRBJ2-1; the D gene is possibly TRBD1 (7 bases). Germline lookup yields CDR1 MNHEY and CDR2 SMNVEV (reference sequence). Trimming removed 7 bases at V and 4 bases at J, with 17 bases between. The CDR3 sequence is 15 residues long. The CDR3 here is CASTRDRAGYNEQFF. The CDR3 nucleotides read TGTGCCAGCACCCGCGACAGGGCGGGGTACAATGAGCAGTTCTTC.

The chain links TRBV5-1 to TRBJ2-1; D unresolved. The V gene lost 2 bases and the J gene lost 7 bases, with 13 bases spanning the gap. Germline V gene data show CDR1 as SGHRS and CDR2 as YFSETQ. This CDR3 is 14 amino acids long. CDR3 bases: TGCGCCAGCAGCTTTGGAGTAGAACCTAATGAGCAGTTCTTC. This sequence encodes CASSFGVEPNEQFF. The full variable domain, with the rest looked up from reference TRBV5-1 and TRBJ2-1, is KAGVTQTPRYLIKTRGQQVTLSCSPISGHRSVSWYQQTPGQGLQFLFEYFSETQRNKGNFPGRFSGRQFSNSRSEMNVSTLELGDSALYLCASSFGVEPNEQFFGPGTRLTVL.

This chain connects TRBV29-1 to TRBJ1-3; the D is unclear. The germline V and J ends were trimmed by 8 bases and 6 bases, with 11 bases remaining between them. The CDR3 extends over 11 amino acids. CDR1 is SQVTM and CDR2 is ANQGSEA in the germline V gene. Written as DNA, the CDR3 is TGCAGCTCCCAAGCGGAAAACACCATATATTTT. It codes for CSSQAENTIYF.

The chain links TRBV7-6 to TRBJ1-1; D is possibly TRBD1 (5 bases). Germline V gene data show CDR1 as SGHVS and CDR2 as FNYEAQ. Deletions cut 5 bases from V and 4 bases from J, with 11 bases between. The CDR3 contains 13 residues. CDR3 amino acids: CASSPTGTTEAFF. The DNA of the CDR3 is TGTGCCAGCAGCCCTACAGGTACCACTGAAGCTTTCTTT.

The J gene is TRBJ1-1, the V gene TRBV27; D not resolved. The germline V gene encodes CDR1 MNHEY and CDR2 SMNVEV (reference sequence). The CDR3 covers 18 residues. The V end was cut by 5 bases, the J end by 3 bases, with 25 bases between. The CDR3 loop is CASSQLPHSKPEHTEAFF. The CDR3, as DNA: TGTGCCAGCAGTCAACTCCCTCATTCAAAACCGGAGCACACTGAAGCTTTCTTT.

This chain joins TRBV30 and TRBJ2-2, with no clear D. Trimming took off 0 bases at V and 6 bases at J, with 17 bases between the two ends. Germline loops: CDR1 GTSNPN, CDR2 SVGIG (reference sequence). The CDR3 sequence is 16 residues long. CDR3: CAWSVVGQARPGELFF. CDR3 bases: TGTGCCTGGAGTGTAGTTGGGCAGGCAAGACCCGGGGAGCTGTTTTTT.